This T cell receptor beta chain was identified during a study of cytomegalovirus exposure and HLA in healthy donors. General observations from the study: Productive rates of about 87% or about 30% were seen for most TCR beta V segments in an earlier analysis.

The study ran its PCR with 60 Vbeta and 13 Jbeta primers. Profiled with immunoSEQ multiplex PCR; TCRdb holds only in-frame clones, not every one. The table records about 130,000 clones, about four fifths of them present only once. This CDR3 contains 16 residues. Germline CDR1 is SEHNR and CDR2 is FQNEAQ (reference sequence). V was shortened by 5 bases and J by 4 bases, with 20 bases between the two germline ends. Concerning this clone: Its antigen is not known.

The V gene is TRBV7-9, the J gene TRBJ1-1; D perhaps matches TRBD1 (5 bases). The receptor's source is a human donor in good health. Sequenced input: PBMCs. The CDR3 loop is CASSPRSGERGTEAFF. Written as DNA, the CDR3 is TGTGCCAGCAGCCCCCGATCGGGGGAACGGGGCACTGAAGCTTTCTTT.